This T cell receptor (beta chain) was sequenced in a study of blood T cells in healthy people across ages. Study-wide results and limits: Estimated diversity, derived from one million T cells, was regarded as an underestimate. PBMCs left unsorted prevented a conclusive naive versus antigen-experienced comparison.

V shed 3 bases and J 4 bases; nucleotides not matched to a gene: 7. The CDR3 runs to 16 residues. Using a J-beta primer mix together with a sample-barcoded 5' primer, a second PCR was run for about 6 to 11 cycles. Every molecule of cDNA carried a tag from a template-switch adaptor with 12 random nucleotides. Each CDR3 protein gets one entry after TCRdb re-called the 5' RACE reads with MiXCR. The sample has roughly 640,000 distinct CDR3 sequences, 25% to 35% seen once; the top ten hold approximately 14%. This clonotype was observed at least ten times. Its antigen is currently unknown. Each donor gave 9 to 10 milliliters of peripheral blood.

This sequence was found in a woman of 80 years or more in good health. Sequenced input: blood. This chain joins TRBV12-3 or TRBV12-4 and TRBJ1-5; 9 bases align to TRBD1. The CDR3 coding sequence is TGTGCCAGCAGTTTCCTGGGGGGGACAGGGAATCAGCCCCAGCATTTT. It translates to CASSFLGGTGNQPQHF.